A selection of T cell receptor beta chains follows, all from one sample in a study of blood T cells in healthy people across ages. MiXCR was run by TCRdb on the 5' RACE reads, yielding one entry per CDR3 protein. This sample has about 1.5 million distinct CDR3 sequences, with about 45% found just once. Sequenced material: blood. The receptors were sampled from a woman younger than 30 in good health. CDR3s include the opening cysteine and the closing phenylalanine or tryptophan. D genes are given only for firm matches.

cdr3_aa,cdr3_nt,v_call,j_call,d_call
CASSRGFNNIQYF,TGTGCCAGCAGTCGTGGTTTTAACAACATTCAGTACTTC,TRBV3-1,TRBJ2-4,NA
CASSLGQSGNIQYF,TGTGCCAGCAGCTTAGGACAGAGCGGGAACATTCAGTACTTC,TRBV7-2,TRBJ2-4,NA
CASSQSPRGGGYGYTF,TGTGCCAGCAGCCAGTCACCTAGGGGGGGCGGCTATGGCTACACCTTC,TRBV3-1,TRBJ1-2,NA
CASSQVYGTSQETQFF,TGCGCCAGCAGCCAAGTATATGGTACTAGCCAAGAGACCCAGTTCTTC,TRBV4-1,TRBJ2-1,NA
CSAPSAGRDTQYF,TGCAGTGCCCCCTCAGCGGGGCGTGATACGCAGTATTTT,TRBV20-1,TRBJ2-3,TRBD2
CASSLEGRGDAGAFF,TGCGCCAGCAGCTTAGAGGGCAGGGGTGATGCCGGAGCTTTCTTT,TRBV5-1,TRBJ1-1,NA
CSARAVREIAKNIQYF,TGCAGTGCTAGAGCGGTGCGAGAGATAGCCAAAAACATTCAGTACTTC,TRBV20-1,TRBJ2-4,NA
CSVGTSRGEQYF,TGCAGCGTTGGGACCTCTCGGGGCGAGCAGTACTTC,TRBV29-1,TRBJ2-7,NA
CASSYDGGRLYEQYF,TGTGCCAGCAGTTACGACGGAGGGCGACTCTACGAGCAGTACTTC,TRBV6-5,TRBJ2-7,NA
CASSQRGGALADTQYF,TGTGCCAGCAGCCAGCGCGGGGGGGCCTTAGCTGATACGCAGTATTTT,TRBV4-2,TRBJ2-3,TRBD2